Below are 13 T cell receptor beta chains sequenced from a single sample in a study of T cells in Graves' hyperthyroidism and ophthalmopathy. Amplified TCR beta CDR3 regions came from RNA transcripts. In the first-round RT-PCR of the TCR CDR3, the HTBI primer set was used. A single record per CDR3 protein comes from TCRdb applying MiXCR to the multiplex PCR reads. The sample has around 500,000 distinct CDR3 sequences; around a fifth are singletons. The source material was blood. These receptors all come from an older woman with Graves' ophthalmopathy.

CDR3 sequence: CASSLVTGQGYNEQYF. The CDR3 DNA sequence: TGTGCCAGTAGTCTAGTGACGGGACAGGGTTATAACGAGCAGTACTTC. V usage is TRBV19 and J usage is TRBJ2-7, with 9 bases matching TRBD1. Trimming at V came to 5 bases and at J to 5 bases, leaving 13 bases not matched to a gene. The CDR3 has 16 amino acids. Germline V CDR1 and CDR2: LNHDA, SQIVND (reference sequence).

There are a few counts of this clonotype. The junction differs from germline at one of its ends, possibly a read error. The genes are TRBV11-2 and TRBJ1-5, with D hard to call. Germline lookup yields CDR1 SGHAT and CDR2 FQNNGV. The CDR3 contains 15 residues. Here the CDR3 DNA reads TGTGCCAGCAACTTAGATAGCGCGGGCTATCAGCCCCAGCATTTT. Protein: CASNLDSAGYQPQHF.

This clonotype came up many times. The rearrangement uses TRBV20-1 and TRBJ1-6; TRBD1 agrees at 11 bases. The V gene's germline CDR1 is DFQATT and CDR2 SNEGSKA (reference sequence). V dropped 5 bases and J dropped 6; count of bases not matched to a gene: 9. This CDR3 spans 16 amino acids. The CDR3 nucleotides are TGCAGTGCTCCCAGGGAGGGACAGGGGGTTAATTCACCCCTCCACTTT. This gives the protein CSAPREGQGVNSPLHF.

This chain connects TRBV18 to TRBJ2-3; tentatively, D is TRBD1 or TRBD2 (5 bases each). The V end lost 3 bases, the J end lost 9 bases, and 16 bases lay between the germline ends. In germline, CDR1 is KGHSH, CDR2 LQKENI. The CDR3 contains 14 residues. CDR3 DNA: TGTGCCAGCTCACCGGGACCCGCCCATGGAACGCAGTATTTT. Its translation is CASSPGPAHGTQYF.

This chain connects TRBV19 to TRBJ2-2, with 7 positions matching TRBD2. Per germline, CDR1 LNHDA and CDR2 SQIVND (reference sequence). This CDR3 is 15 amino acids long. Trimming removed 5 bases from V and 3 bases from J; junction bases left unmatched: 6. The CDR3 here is CASSDPGLHTGELFF. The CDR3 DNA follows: TGTGCCAGTAGTGACCCGGGACTACACACCGGGGAGCTGTTTTTT.

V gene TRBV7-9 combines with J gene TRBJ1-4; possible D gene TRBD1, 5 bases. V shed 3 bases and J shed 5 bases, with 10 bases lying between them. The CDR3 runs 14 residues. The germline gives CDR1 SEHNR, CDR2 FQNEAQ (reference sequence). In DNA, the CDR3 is TGTGCCAGCAGCTTTTACCAGGGAAATGAAAAACTGTTTTTT. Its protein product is CASSFYQGNEKLFF. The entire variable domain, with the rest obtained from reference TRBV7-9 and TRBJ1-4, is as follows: DTGVSQNPRHKITKRGQNVTFRCDPISEHNRLYWYRQTLGQGPEFLTYFQNEAQLEKSRLLSDRFSAERPKGSFSTLEIQRTEQGDSAMYLCASSFYQGNEKLFFGSGTQLSVL.

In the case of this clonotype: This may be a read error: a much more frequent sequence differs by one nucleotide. CDR3 loop: CTSSLEGRWAEAFF. In DNA form, the CDR3 reads TGTACCAGCAGTTTAGAGGGGAGGTGGGCTGAAGCTTTCTTT. This sequence joins TRBV28 and TRBJ1-1; D might be TRBD1 (5 bases). The CDR3 runs 14 residues. Germline CDR1 is MDHEN and CDR2 is SYDVKM.

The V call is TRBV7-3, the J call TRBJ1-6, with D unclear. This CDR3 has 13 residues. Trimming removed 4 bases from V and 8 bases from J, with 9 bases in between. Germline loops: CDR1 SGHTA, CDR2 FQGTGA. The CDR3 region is CASSSGGYSPLHF. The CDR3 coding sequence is TGTGCCAGCAGCTCCGGAGGGTATTCACCCCTCCACTTT. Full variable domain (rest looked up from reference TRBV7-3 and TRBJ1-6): GAGVSQTPSNKVTEKGKYVELRCDPISGHTALYWYRQSLGQGPEFLIYFQGTGAADDSGLPNDRFFAVRPEGSVSTLKIQRTERGDSAVYLCASSSGGYSPLHFGNGTRLTVT.

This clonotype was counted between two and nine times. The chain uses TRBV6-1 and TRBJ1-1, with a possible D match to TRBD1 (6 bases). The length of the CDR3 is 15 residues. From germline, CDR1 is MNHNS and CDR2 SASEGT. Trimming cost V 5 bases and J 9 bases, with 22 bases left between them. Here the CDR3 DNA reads TGTGCCAGCAGTCCTGGCCCTGAGGGCAGGGACAAAGCTTTCTTT. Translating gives CASSPGPEGRDKAFF.

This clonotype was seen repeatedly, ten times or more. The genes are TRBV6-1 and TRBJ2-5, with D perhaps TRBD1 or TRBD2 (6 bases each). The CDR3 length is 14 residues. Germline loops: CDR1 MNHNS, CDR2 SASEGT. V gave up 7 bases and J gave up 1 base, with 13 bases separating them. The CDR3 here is CASNSGGRQETQYF. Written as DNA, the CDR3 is TGTGCCAGCAATTCTGGGGGGCGCCAAGAGACCCAGTACTTC.

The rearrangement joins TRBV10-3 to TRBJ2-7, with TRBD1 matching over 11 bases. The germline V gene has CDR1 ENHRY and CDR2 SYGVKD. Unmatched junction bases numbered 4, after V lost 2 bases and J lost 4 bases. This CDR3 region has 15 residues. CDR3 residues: CAISEPGQGAYEQYF. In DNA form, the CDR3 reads TGTGCCATCAGTGAGCCTGGACAGGGGGCGTACGAGCAGTACTTC.

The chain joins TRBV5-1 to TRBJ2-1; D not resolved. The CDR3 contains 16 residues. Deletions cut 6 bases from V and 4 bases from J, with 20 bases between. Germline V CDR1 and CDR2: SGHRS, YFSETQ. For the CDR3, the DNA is TGCGCCAGCACCTCCTTGGTCTCAAATTTGTACAATGAGCAGTTCTTC. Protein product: CASTSLVSNLYNEQFF.

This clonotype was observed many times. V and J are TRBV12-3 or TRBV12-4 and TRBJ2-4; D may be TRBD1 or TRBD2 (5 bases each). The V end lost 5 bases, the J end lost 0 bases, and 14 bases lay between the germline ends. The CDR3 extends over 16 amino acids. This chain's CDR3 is CASSLERTLAKNIQYF. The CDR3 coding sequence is TGTGCCAGCAGTCTCGAGCGGACACTAGCCAAAAACATTCAGTACTTC.